Given below is one TCR beta chain in context. Its antigen is unknown. The data originate from a study of T cells after posttransplantation cyclophosphamide. The CDR3 covers 18 residues. V lost 1 base, J lost 4 bases, and 14 bases stayed unmatched. Looked up from germline, CDR1 is SGHRS and CDR2 is YFSETQ. Busulfan-fludarabine conditioning, marrow transplant, and cyclophosphamide on days +3 and +4 were administered. TCRdb's table, derived via immunoSEQ multiplex PCR, lists solely in-frame clones and lacks some. The sample has roughly 9,900 clones, about 89% seen once; the top ten hold roughly a quarter. General study results and limits: Skin or GI-infiltrating T cells shared few TRB sequences with blood. Recipient CMV seropositivity and CMV reactivation strongly tracked TRB clonality. Donor CD8+ memory clones often dominated recipient blood repertoires at later times.

This chain links TRBV5-1 with TRBJ1-2; 9 bases align to TRBD1. The clonotype originates from a male patient in his 30s who received an allogeneic stem cell transplant from a related donor, was CMV-positive, and had acute GVHD only. Part of the T cells may come from the graft donor. Sequencing was performed on CD4+ T cells sorted from PBMCs, taken after allogeneic stem cell transplant with posttransplant cyclophosphamide. This CDR3 is CASSLFGTGSGGLYGYTF. CDR3 nucleotide sequence: TGCGCCAGCAGCTTGTTCGGGACAGGGTCCGGGGGACTCTATGGCTACACCTTC.